These 19 T cell receptor beta chains share one sample of origin, sequenced in a study of cytomegalovirus exposure and HLA in healthy donors. The repertoire was sequenced with immunoSEQ multiplex PCR; TCRdb's copy has only in-frame clones and lacks some. The profile covers around 160,000 clones, with 84% appearing a single time and roughly 10% taken by the ten largest. The source material was PBMCs. These receptors were taken from a man aged 25-45 years in good health and CMV-seropositive.

This clone was picked up many times. The V call is TRBV7-9, the J call TRBJ1-6, with D possibly TRBD1 on 6 matching bases. Between the trimmed V and J ends, which lost 2 bases and 9 bases, there was a span of 17 bases. CDR3 length equals 16 residues. The germline CDR1 and CDR2 sequences are SEHNR and FQNEAQ (reference sequence). For the CDR3, the DNA is TGTGCCAGCAGCTTATTGGGGGCAGGGGTTAGTTCACCCCTCCACTTT. Translation: CASSLLGAGVSSPLHF.

The chain recombines TRBV27 with TRBJ1-1; perhaps TRBD1 as D (6 bases). Trimming left V 6 bases short and J 8 bases short, with 13 bases between. CDR3 length equals 12 residues. The germline V gene has CDR1 MNHEY and CDR2 SMNVEV (reference sequence). DNA of the CDR3: TGTGCCAGCAGGTCCCAGGGGAGCGAAGCTTTCTTT. Translating gives CASRSQGSEAFF.

The chain is built from TRBV9 and TRBJ2-3; 12 nucleotides match TRBD2. The CDR3 consists of 19 residues. The junction had 11 bases not matched to a gene; V was cut back by 0 bases and J by 3 bases. CDR1 SGDLS and CDR2 YYNGEE come from the germline V gene. The chain's CDR3 is CASSVALASGRARTDTQYF. CDR3 nucleotides: TGTGCCAGCAGCGTAGCTTTGGCTAGCGGGAGGGCCAGGACAGATACGCAGTATTTT. Together with reference TRBV9 and TRBJ2-3, the CDR3 gives the full variable domain: DSGVTQTPKHLITATGQRVTLRCSPRSGDLSVYWYQQSLDQGLQFLIQYYNGEERAKGNILERFSAQQFPDLHSELNLSSLELGDSALYFCASSVALASGRARTDTQYFGPGTRLTVL.

Here the CDR3 reads CASSQQGEQYF. CDR3 bases: TGTGCCAGCAGCCAGCAGGGGGAGCAGTACTTC. This chain links TRBV14 with TRBJ2-7; D might be TRBD1 (6 bases). V was clipped by 3 bases and J by 7 bases, with 7 bases between them. CDR3 length equals 11 residues. The germline CDR1 and CDR2 sequences are SGHDN and FVKESK. The complete variable domain, with remaining parts taken from reference TRBV14 and TRBJ2-7, reads EAGVTQFPSHSVIEKGQTVTLRCDPISGHDNLYWYRRVMGKEIKFLLHFVKESKQDESGMPNNRFLAERTGGTYSTLKVQPAELEDSGVYFCASSQQGEQYFGPGTRLTVT.

The chain has TRBV4-1 and TRBJ2-5; TRBD1 agrees at 10 bases. Per the germline V gene, CDR1 is MGHRA and CDR2 is YSYEKL. V lost 4 bases and J lost 2; bases outside the gene matches: 7. CDR3 length: 16 amino acids. The CDR3 sequence: CASSRPRDRGQETQYF. The CDR3 DNA sequence: TGCGCCAGCAGCCGCCCCCGGGACAGGGGTCAAGAGACCCAGTACTTC.

CDR3 sequence (DNA): TGTGCTAGTGCCCTACTAGGGTTCAATGAGCAGTTCTTC. Its protein is CASALLGFNEQFF. The chain couples TRBV12-5 to TRBJ2-1; maybe TRBD2 (5 bases). V gave up 7 bases and J gave up 6 bases, with 13 bases separating them. The CDR3 has 13 amino acids. From germline, CDR1 is LGHNT and CDR2 FRNRAP. Filled out from reference TRBV12-5 and TRBJ2-1, the complete variable domain reads DARVTQTPRHKVTEMGQEVTMRCQPILGHNTVFWYRQTMMQGLELLAYFRNRAPLDDSGMPKDRFSAEMPDATLATLKIQPSEPRDSAVYFCASALLGFNEQFFGPGTRLTVL.

The chain employs TRBV19 and TRBJ2-2; tentatively, D is TRBD2 (6 bases). Germline V gene lookup returns CDR1 LNHDA and CDR2 SQIVND (reference sequence). Trimming left V 6 bases short and J 2 bases short, with 16 bases between. This CDR3 is built from 16 residues. The CDR3, as DNA: TGTGCCAGTAGAAAAAACCGGGACTCAAACACCGGGGAGCTGTTTTTT. This gives the protein CASRKNRDSNTGELFF.

The genes are TRBV30 and TRBJ1-5; 9 nucleotides match TRBD1. The CDR3 length is 14 residues. From germline, CDR1 is GTSNPN and CDR2 SVGIG (reference sequence). Trimming cost V 2 bases and J 4 bases; bases outside gene matches: 3. DNA of the CDR3: TGTGCCTGGAGTACCGGGACAGGGAATCAGCCCCAGCATTTT. Translation gives CAWSTGTGNQPQHF.

About this clone: Distinct nucleotide sequences in the sample also encode this CDR3. The J gene is TRBJ2-1, the V gene TRBV9; TRBD2 matches at 11 bases. CDR3 size: 16 residues. With V trimmed by 3 bases and J by 0 bases, 2 bases remained unmatched. Looked up from germline, CDR1 is SGDLS and CDR2 is YYNGEE. The CDR3 coding sequence is TGTGCCAGCAGCGCCACTAGCGGGAGCTCCTACAATGAGCAGTTCTTC. This gives the protein CASSATSGSSYNEQFF.

This sequence joins TRBV6-6 and TRBJ2-5; tentative D call: TRBD2 (6 bases). This CDR3 is built from 14 residues. The ends were cut back, 10 bases at V and 3 bases at J, with 18 bases in the middle. Germline V CDR1 and CDR2: MNHNY, SVGAGI (reference sequence). In nucleotides, the CDR3 is TGTGCCACCGCCTCCCGGGGGATCGAAGAGACCCAGTACTTC. It encodes CATASRGIEETQYF.

This chain connects TRBV28 to TRBJ2-5, with D possibly TRBD2 on 6 matching bases. There are 13 residues in the CDR3. The germline V gene has CDR1 MDHEN and CDR2 SYDVKM. V shed 7 bases and J shed 4 bases, with 13 bases lying between them. CDR3 nucleotide sequence: TGTGCCAGCACCGGTTTGGGAGGAGAGACCCAGTACTTC. Translated, it gives CASTGLGGETQYF.

This clone was counted a single time. The gene calls are TRBV6-4 and TRBJ1-2; D not resolved. V shed 5 bases and J shed 0 bases, with 10 bases lying between them. Germline CDR1 MRHNA, CDR2 SNTAGT. The CDR3 length is 14 residues. DNA for the CDR3: TGTGCCAGCAGTCCTACGGTAGCTAACTATGGCTACACCTTC. This encodes CASSPTVANYGYTF.

The chain employs TRBV4-1 and TRBJ1-5, with a weak D call TRBD1 (5 bases). This CDR3 is built from 16 residues. V lost 1 base and J lost 0, with 10 bases in between. Germline V gene lookup returns CDR1 MGHRA and CDR2 YSYEKL. The CDR3 sequence is CASSQGTQNSNQPQHF. CDR3 coding DNA: TGCGCCAGCAGCCAAGGGACACAGAATAGCAATCAGCCCCAGCATTTT.

J is TRBJ2-7 and V is TRBV9; D not certain. Germline lookup yields CDR1 SGDLS and CDR2 YYNGEE. The CDR3 contains 14 residues. Deletions cut 1 base from V and 1 base from J, with 9 bases between. The CDR3: CASSVTPTSYEQYF. The CDR3 DNA follows: TGTGCCAGCAGCGTAACTCCGACTTCCTACGAGCAGTACTTC.

This chain links TRBV5-6 with TRBJ1-1, with TRBD1 matching over 7 bases. There are 14 residues in the CDR3. Trimming removed 2 bases from V and 7 bases from J; junction bases left unmatched: 8. The germline V gene encodes CDR1 SGHDT and CDR2 YYEEEE. DNA for the CDR3: TGTGCCAGCAGCTTACCAGGGGGGTCCGATGAAGCTTTCTTT. It yields the protein CASSLPGGSDEAFF.

The chain recombines TRBV6-6 with TRBJ1-1; 7 bases line up with TRBD1. This CDR3 has 16 residues. Germline V gene sequence: CDR1 MNHNY, CDR2 SVGAGI (reference sequence). Trimming cost V 7 bases and J 0 bases; bases outside gene matches: 11. CDR3 residues: CASITGATSMNTEAFF. The CDR3 nucleotides read TGTGCCAGCATTACAGGGGCTACAAGCATGAACACTGAAGCTTTCTTT.

The chain recombines TRBV9 with TRBJ1-4; no firm D call. V lost 3 bases to trimming and J lost 0 bases, with 9 bases between them. Germline assignment: CDR1 SGDLS and CDR2 YYNGEE. This CDR3 has 15 amino acids. The CDR3 DNA is TGTGCCAGCAGCGGAGTCCAAGCAACTAATGAAAAACTGTTTTTT. Translating it yields CASSGVQATNEKLFF.

The CDR3 here is CASSLADRARAYGYTF. The CDR3 nucleotides are TGTGCCAGCAGTTTAGCGGACAGGGCCCGGGCCTATGGCTACACCTTC. The rearrangement joins TRBV28 to TRBJ1-2, with 8 bases fitting TRBD1. CDR3 length equals 16 residues. Germline V CDR1 and CDR2: MDHEN, SYDVKM. The V segment lost 2 bases and the J segment 4 bases; nucleotides outside the gene matches: 9.

The chain carries TRBV7-6 and TRBJ1-2, with 10 bases lining up with TRBD1. This CDR3 has 17 amino acids. Trimming removed 5 bases from V and 7 bases from J; junction bases left unmatched: 16. Germline V gives CDR1 SGHVS, CDR2 FNYEAQ. In DNA, the CDR3 is TGTGCCAGCAGCATAGGGACGCCCGGGACAGGGGTGGGTGGCTACACCTTC. Its protein product is CASSIGTPGTGVGGYTF. The full variable domain, its missing parts supplied by reference TRBV7-6 and TRBJ1-2, is GAGVSQSPRYKVTKRGQDVALRCDPISGHVSLYWYRQALGQGPEFLTYFNYEAQQDKSGLPNDRFSAERPEGSISTLTIQRTEQRDSAMYRCASSIGTPGTGVGGYTFGSGTRLTVV.